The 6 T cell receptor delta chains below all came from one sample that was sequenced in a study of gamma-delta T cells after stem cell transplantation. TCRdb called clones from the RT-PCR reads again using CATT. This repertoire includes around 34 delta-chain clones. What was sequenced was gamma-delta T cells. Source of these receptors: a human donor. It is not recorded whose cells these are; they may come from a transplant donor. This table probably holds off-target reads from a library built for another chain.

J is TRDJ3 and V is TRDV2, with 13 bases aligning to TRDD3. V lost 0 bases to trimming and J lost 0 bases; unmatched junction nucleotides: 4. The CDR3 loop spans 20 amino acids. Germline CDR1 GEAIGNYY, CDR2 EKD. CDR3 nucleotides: TGTGCCTGTGACACCGTACTGGGGGATACGAGCTCCTGGGACACCCGACAGATGTTTTTC. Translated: CACDTVLGDTSSWDTRQMFF.

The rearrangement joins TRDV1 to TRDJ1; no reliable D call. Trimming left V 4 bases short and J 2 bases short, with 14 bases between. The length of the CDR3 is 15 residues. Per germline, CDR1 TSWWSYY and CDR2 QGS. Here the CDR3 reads CALGASTFPTDKLIF. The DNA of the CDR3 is TGTGCTCTTGGGGCCAGTACGTTCCCTACCGATAAACTCATCTTT.

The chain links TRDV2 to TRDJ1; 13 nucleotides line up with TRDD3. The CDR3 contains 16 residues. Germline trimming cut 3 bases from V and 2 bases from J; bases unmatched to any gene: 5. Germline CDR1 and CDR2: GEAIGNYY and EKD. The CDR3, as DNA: TGTGCCTGTGACTTCCTACTGGGGGATACGACCGATAAACTCATCTTT. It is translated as CACDFLLGDTTDKLIF.

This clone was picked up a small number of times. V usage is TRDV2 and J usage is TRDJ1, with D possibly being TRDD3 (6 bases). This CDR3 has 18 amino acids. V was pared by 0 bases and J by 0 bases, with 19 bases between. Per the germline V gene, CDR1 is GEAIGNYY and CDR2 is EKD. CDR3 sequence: CACDTLGIRGRDTDKLIF. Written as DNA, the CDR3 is TGTGCCTGTGACACCCTGGGGATTCGGGGAAGGGACACCGATAAACTCATCTTT.

Written as DNA, the CDR3 is TGTGCCTGTGACTCCGTACTGGGGACTACATACACCGATAAACTCATCTTT. Its protein product is CACDSVLGTTYTDKLIF. V is TRDV2 and J is TRDJ1; TRDD3 agrees at 7 bases. CDR1 is GEAIGNYY and CDR2 is EKD in the germline V gene. The CDR3 is 17 amino acids. The J segment lost 0 bases and the V segment lost 3 bases, leaving 12 bases of the junction unmatched.

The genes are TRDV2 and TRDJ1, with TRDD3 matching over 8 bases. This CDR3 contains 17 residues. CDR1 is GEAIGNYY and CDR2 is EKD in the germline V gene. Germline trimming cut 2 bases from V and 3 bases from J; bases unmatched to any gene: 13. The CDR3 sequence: CACDNLLLGGSADKLIF. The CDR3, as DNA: TGTGCCTGTGACAACCTTCTACTGGGGGGATCGGCCGATAAACTCATCTTT.